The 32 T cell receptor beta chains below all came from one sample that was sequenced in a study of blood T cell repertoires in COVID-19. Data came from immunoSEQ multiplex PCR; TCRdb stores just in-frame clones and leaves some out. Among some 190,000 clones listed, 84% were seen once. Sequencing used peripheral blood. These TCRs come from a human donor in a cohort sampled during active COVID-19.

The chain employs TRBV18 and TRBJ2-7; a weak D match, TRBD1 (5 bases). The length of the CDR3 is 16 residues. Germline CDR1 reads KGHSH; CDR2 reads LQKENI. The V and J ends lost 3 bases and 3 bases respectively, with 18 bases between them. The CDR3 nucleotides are TGTGCCAGCTCACCTTCCGGCGAAGGCAGGGACTACGAGCAGTACTTC. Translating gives CASSPSGEGRDYEQYF. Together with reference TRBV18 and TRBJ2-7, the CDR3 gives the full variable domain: NAGVMQNPRHLVRRRGQEARLRCSPMKGHSHVYWYRQLPEEGLKFMVYLQKENIIDESGMPKERFSAEFPKEGPSILRIQQVVRGDSAAYFCASSPSGEGRDYEQYFGPGTRLTVT.

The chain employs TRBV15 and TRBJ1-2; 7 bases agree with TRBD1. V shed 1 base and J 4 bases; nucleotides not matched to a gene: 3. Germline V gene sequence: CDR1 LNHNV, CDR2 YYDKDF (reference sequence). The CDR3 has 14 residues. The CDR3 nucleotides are TGTGCCACCAGCAGAGCCCAGGGGGTCTATGGCTACACCTTC. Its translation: CATSRAQGVYGYTF.

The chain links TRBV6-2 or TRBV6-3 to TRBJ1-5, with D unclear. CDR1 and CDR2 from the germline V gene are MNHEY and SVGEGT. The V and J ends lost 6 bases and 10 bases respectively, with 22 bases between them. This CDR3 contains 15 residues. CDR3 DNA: TGTGCCAGCAGCTCCGGCGGGTCGGGCTATCGACCCCAGCATTTT. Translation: CASSSGGSGYRPQHF.

The CDR3 DNA follows: TGTGCCAGCACGGATTCAGGGGGCGTTTGGGGCTACACCTTC. This codes for CASTDSGGVWGYTF. The chain employs TRBV2 and TRBJ1-2, with 8 positions matching TRBD1. The J segment lost 8 bases and the V segment lost 7 bases, leaving 12 bases of the junction unmatched. The CDR3 runs to 14 residues. Germline CDR1 SNHLY, CDR2 FYNNEI.

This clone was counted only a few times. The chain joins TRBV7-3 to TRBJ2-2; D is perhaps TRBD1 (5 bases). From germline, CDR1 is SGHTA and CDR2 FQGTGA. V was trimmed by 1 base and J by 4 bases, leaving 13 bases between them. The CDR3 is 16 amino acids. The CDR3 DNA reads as TGTGCCAGCAGCTTAATCCTTGGTCAGGGCACCGGGGAGCTGTTTTTT. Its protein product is CASSLILGQGTGELFF.

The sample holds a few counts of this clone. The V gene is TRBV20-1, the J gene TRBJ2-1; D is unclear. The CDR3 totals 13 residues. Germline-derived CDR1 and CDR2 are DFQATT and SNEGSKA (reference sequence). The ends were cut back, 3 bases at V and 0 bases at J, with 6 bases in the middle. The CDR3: CSASYSSYNEQFF. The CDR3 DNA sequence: TGCAGTGCTAGTTACAGCTCCTACAATGAGCAGTTCTTC.

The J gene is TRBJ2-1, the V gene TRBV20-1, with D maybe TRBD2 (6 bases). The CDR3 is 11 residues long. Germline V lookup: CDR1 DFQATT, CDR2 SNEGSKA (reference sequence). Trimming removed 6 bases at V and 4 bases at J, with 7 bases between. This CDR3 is CSAGGYNEQFF. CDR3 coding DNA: TGCAGTGCGGGGGGATACAATGAGCAGTTCTTC.

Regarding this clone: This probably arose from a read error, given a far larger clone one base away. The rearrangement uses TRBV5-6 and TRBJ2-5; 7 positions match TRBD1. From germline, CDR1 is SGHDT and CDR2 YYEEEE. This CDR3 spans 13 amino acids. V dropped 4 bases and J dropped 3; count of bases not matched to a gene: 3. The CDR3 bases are TGTGCCAGCAGCCCTGGGACAGAAGAGACCCAGTACTTC. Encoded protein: CASSPGTEETQYF.

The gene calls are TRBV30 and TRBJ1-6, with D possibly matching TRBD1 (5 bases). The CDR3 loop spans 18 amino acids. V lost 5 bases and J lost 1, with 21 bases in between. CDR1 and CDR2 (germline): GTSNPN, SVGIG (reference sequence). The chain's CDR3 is CAWSPGQGLSSYNSPLHF. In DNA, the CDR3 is TGTGCCTGGTCGCCGGGCCAGGGTCTGTCTTCCTATAATTCACCCCTCCACTTT.

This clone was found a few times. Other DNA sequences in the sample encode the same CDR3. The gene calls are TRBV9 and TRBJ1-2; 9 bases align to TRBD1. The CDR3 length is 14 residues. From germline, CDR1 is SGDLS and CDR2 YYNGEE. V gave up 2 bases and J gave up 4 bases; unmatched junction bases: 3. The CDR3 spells CASSVGQGSYGYTF. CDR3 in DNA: TGTGCCAGCAGCGTGGGACAGGGAAGCTATGGCTACACCTTC.

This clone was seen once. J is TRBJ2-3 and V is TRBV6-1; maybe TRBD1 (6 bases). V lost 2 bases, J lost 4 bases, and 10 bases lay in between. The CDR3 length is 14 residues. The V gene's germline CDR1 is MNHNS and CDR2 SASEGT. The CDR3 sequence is CASSETGFADTQYF. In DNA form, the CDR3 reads TGTGCCAGCAGTGAAACAGGGTTCGCAGATACGCAGTATTTT.

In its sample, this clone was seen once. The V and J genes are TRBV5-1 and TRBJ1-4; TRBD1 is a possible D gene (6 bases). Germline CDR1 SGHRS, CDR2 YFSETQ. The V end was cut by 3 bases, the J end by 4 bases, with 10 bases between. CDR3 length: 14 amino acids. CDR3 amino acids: CASSSQGNNEKLFF. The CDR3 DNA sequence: TGCGCCAGCAGCTCCCAGGGGAATAATGAAAAACTGTTTTTT.

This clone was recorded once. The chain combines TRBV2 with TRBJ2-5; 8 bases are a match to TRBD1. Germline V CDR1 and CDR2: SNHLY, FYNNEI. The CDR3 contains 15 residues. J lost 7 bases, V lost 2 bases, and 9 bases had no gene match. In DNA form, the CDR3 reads TGTGCCAGCAGTGAATTAGGGGGGACAGGCGGGACCCAGTACTTC. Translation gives CASSELGGTGGTQYF. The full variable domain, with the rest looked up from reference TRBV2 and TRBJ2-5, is EPEVTQTPSHQVTQMGQEVILRCVPISNHLYFYWYRQILGQKVEFLVSFYNNEISEKSEIFDDQFSVERPDGSNFTLKIRSTKLEDSAMYFCASSELGGTGGTQYFGPGTRLLVL.

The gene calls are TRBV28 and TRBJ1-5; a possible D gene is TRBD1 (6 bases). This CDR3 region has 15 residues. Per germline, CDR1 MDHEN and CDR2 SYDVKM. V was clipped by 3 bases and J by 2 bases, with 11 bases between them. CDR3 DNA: TGTGCCAGCAGTTTTAGGGGGAGGGGCAATCAGCCCCAGCATTTT. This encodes CASSFRGRGNQPQHF. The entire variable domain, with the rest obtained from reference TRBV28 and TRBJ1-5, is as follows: DVKVTQSSRYLVKRTGEKVFLECVQDMDHENMFWYRQDPGLGLRLIYFSYDVKMKEKGDIPEGYSVSREKKERFSLILESASTNQTSMYLCASSFRGRGNQPQHFGDGTRLSIL.

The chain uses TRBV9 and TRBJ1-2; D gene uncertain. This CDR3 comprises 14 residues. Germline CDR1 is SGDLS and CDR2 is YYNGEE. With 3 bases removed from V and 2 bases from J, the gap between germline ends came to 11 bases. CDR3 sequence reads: CASSGSGRNYGYTF. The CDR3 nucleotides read TGTGCCAGCAGCGGGTCCGGGAGAAACTATGGCTACACCTTC.

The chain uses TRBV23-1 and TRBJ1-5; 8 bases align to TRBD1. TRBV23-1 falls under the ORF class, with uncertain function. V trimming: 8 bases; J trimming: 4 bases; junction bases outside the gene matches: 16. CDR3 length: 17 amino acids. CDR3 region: CASQGGQAPSVNQPQHF. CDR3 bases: TGCGCCAGCCAGGGGGGACAGGCCCCCTCAGTAAATCAGCCCCAGCATTTT.

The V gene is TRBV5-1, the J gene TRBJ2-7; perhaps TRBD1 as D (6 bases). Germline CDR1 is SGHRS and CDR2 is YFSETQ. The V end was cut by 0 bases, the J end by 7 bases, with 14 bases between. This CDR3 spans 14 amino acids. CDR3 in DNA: TGCGCCAGCAGCTTGGACGGCAGGGGTGGGGAGCAGTACTTC. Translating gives CASSLDGRGGEQYF.

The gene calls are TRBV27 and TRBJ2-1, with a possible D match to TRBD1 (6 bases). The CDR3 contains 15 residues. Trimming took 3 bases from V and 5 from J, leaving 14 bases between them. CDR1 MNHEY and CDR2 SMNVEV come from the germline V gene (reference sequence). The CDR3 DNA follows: TGTGCCAGCAGTTTTTACAGGGTGATGGACAATGAGCAGTTCTTC. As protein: CASSFYRVMDNEQFF.

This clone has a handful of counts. Here the CDR3 reads CASSQHTGNTEAFF. The CDR3 nucleotides read TGCGCCAGCAGCCAACATACAGGGAACACTGAAGCTTTCTTT. The chain recombines TRBV4-1 with TRBJ1-1; weak D call: TRBD1 (5 bases). This CDR3 is built from 14 residues. The ends were cut back, 2 bases at V and 1 base at J, with 8 bases in the middle. The V gene's germline CDR1 is MGHRA and CDR2 YSYEKL.

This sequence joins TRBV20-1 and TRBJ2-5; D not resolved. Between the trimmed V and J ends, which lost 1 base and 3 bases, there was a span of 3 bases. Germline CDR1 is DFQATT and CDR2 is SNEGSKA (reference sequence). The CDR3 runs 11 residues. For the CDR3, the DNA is TGCAGTGCTAGAGCCGAAGAGACCCAGTACTTC. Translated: CSARAEETQYF.

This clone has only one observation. CDR3 in DNA: TGTGCCAGCAGTTCCAGGGATGGCGAGCAGTACTTC. Protein sequence: CASSSRDGEQYF. This chain uses TRBV6-5 with TRBJ2-7; D is possibly TRBD1 (5 bases). Trimming removed 4 bases at V and 6 bases at J, with 10 bases between. Germline-derived CDR1 and CDR2 are MNHEY and SVGAGI. The CDR3 runs 12 residues.

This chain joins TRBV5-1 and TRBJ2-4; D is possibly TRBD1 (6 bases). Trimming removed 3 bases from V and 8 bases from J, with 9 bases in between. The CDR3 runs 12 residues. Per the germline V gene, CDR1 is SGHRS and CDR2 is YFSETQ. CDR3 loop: CASSSGGDIQYF. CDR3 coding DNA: TGCGCCAGCAGCTCTGGGGGCGACATTCAGTACTTC.

The CDR3 nucleotides are TGTGCCAGCAGCGTAGATGGGGGCTTCTACAATGAGCAGTTCTTC. Protein sequence: CASSVDGGFYNEQFF. V usage is TRBV9 and J usage is TRBJ2-1, with a possible D match to TRBD1 (6 bases). The germline V and J ends were trimmed by 0 bases and 3 bases, with 10 bases remaining between them. Germline V gene data show CDR1 as SGDLS and CDR2 as YYNGEE. This CDR3 contains 15 residues.

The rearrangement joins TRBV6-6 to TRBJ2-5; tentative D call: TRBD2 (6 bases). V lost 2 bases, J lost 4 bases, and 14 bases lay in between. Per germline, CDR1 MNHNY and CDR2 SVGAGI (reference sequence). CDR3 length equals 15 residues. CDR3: CASSYETIGGETQYF. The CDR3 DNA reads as TGTGCCAGCAGTTACGAGACTATCGGGGGAGAGACCCAGTACTTC.

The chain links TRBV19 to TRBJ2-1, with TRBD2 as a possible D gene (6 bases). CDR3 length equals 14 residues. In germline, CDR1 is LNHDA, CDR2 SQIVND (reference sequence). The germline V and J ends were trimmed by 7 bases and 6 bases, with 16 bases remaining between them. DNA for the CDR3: TGTGCCAGTAAGTTAGCGGAGGGACTCAATGAGCAGTTCTTC. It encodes CASKLAEGLNEQFF.

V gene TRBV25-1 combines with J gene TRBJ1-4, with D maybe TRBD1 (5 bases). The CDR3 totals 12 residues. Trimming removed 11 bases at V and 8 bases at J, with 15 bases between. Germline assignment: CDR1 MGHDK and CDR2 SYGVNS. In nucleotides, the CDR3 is TGTGCCGCTGGGCTGAAGGGGGAAAAACTGTTTTTT. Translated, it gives CAAGLKGEKLFF.

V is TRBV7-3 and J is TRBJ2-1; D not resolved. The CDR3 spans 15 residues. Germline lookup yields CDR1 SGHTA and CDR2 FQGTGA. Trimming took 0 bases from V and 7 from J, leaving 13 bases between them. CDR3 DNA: TGTGCCAGCAGCTTAACCCCCAATCCGGGTAATGAGCAGTTCTTC. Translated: CASSLTPNPGNEQFF.

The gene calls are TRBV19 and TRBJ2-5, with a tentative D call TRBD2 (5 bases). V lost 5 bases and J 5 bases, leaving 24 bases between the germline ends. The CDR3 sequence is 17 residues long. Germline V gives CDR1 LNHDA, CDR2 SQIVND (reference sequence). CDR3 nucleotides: TGTGCCAGTAGTGCTCACGGGAATCCAGAGGGTCGCGAGACCCAGTACTTC. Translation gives CASSAHGNPEGRETQYF.

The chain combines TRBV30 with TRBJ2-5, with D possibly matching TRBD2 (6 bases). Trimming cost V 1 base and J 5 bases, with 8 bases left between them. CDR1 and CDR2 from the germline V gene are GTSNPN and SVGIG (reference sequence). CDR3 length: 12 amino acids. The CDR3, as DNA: TGTGCCTGGAGTGCGAGCGGGGAGACCCAGTACTTC. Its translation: CAWSASGETQYF.

CDR3 coding DNA: TGTGCCTGGAGCCAGGGGTTGCGGGAAAAACTGTTTTTT. Its protein product is CAWSQGLREKLFF. The rearrangement uses TRBV30 and TRBJ1-4, with a weak D call TRBD1 (6 bases). In germline, CDR1 is GTSNPN, CDR2 SVGIG (reference sequence). Trimming took off 3 bases at V and 8 bases at J, with 13 bases between the two ends. This CDR3 comprises 13 residues. Combining the CDR3 with reference TRBV30 and TRBJ1-4 gives the whole variable domain SQTIHQWPATLVQPVGSPLSLECTVEGTSNPNLYWYRQAAGRGLQLLFYSVGIGQISSEVPQNLSASRPQDRQFILSSKKLLLSDSGFYLCAWSQGLREKLFFGSGTQLSVL.

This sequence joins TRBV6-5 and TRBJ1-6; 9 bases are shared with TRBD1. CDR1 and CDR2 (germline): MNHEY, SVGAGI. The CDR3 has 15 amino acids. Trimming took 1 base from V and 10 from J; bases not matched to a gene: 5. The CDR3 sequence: CASSYFDRGNSPLHF. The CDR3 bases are TGTGCCAGCAGTTACTTCGACAGGGGGAACTCACCCCTCCACTTT.

The CDR3 loop is CATSRDSPATNEKLFF. The CDR3 region has the DNA TGTGCCACCAGCAGAGATTCCCCAGCAACTAATGAAAAACTGTTTTTT. The chain combines TRBV15 with TRBJ1-4; D unclear. Trimming removed 0 bases from V and 0 bases from J, with 8 bases in between. Per germline, CDR1 LNHNV and CDR2 YYDKDF (reference sequence). CDR3 length: 16 amino acids.